This TCR beta chain was sequenced during a study of T cells in Graves' hyperthyroidism and ophthalmopathy. Regarding the study as a whole: Most thyroid clonotypes that were expanded above 0.001 also turned up in blood. Ophthalmopathy was predicted by the model a median of 6.5 months ahead of onset.

CDR3 length equals 15 residues. Germline assignment: CDR1 SGHRS and CDR2 YFSETQ. The V gene lost 4 bases and the J gene lost 3 bases, with 17 bases spanning the gap. Remarks on this clonotype: Its specificity is not known.

On the basis of clinical symptoms, serum thyroxine and TRAb, thyroid ultrasound and orbital computed tomography, diagnoses were made. PBMCs stemmed from approximately 9.1 ml fresh peripheral blood. The investigators amplified TCR beta CDR3 regions from RNA transcripts. First-round RT-PCR targeting the TCR CDR3 was performed with the HTBI primer set. From the multiplex PCR reads, TCRdb called clonotypes with MiXCR, one entry per CDR3 protein. This sample has approximately 410,000 distinct CDR3 sequences, with roughly 13% found just once. The TCR originated in a woman aged 18-30 years with Graves' hyperthyroidism. Input material: blood. The chain uses TRBV5-1 and TRBJ2-7; unclear D gene. The CDR3 DNA reads TGCGCCAGCAGCCCAGTCCCAATTCTCGGCTACGAGCAGTACTTC. Translation gives CASSPVPILGYEQYF. The variable domain in full, completed from reference TRBV5-1 and TRBJ2-7, reads KAGVTQTPRYLIKTRGQQVTLSCSPISGHRSVSWYQQTPGQGLQFLFEYFSETQRNKGNFPGRFSGRQFSNSRSEMNVSTLELGDSALYLCASSPVPILGYEQYFGPGTRLTVT.